The 3 T cell receptor beta chains presented below share a single source sample, sequenced in a study of STAT5B mutations in CD4+ large granular lymphocyte leukemia. Using immunoSEQ multiplex PCR, the repertoire was profiled, and TCRdb retains in-frame clones only, with some absent. The table has about 35,000 clones, around 76% seen once. The specimen sequenced was CD4+ T cells from blood buffy coats. Receptors originate from a human donor in good health.

The chain has TRBV30 and TRBJ2-7; perhaps TRBD1 as D (6 bases). From germline, CDR1 is GTSNPN and CDR2 SVGIG (reference sequence). V lost 2 bases to trimming and J lost 7 bases, with 9 bases between them. There are 11 residues in the CDR3. CDR3 bases: TGTGCCTGGAGTCTTCAGGGGGAGCAGTACTTC. Residues: CAWSLQGEQYF.

J is TRBJ1-1 and V is TRBV10-3; 7 positions match TRBD1. The V and J ends lost 6 bases and 1 base, in that order; junction bases with no gene match: 2. Germline lookup yields CDR1 ENHRY and CDR2 SYGVKD. This CDR3 has 13 residues. The DNA of the CDR3 is TGTGCCATCAGGGGGACAGAGAACACTGAAGCTTTCTTT. Protein product: CAIRGTENTEAFF.

This clone came up a few times. This chain uses TRBV2 with TRBJ2-7; D could derive from TRBD1 or TRBD2 (5 bases each). V dropped 7 bases and J dropped 6 bases, with 16 bases sitting between them. The CDR3 totals 13 residues. Germline values: CDR1 SNHLY, CDR2 FYNNEI. This CDR3 reads CASKPGPLGEQYF. DNA of the CDR3: TGTGCCAGCAAGCCGGGACCGCTTGGCGAGCAGTACTTC.